Listed below are T cell receptor beta chains from one sample, sequenced in a study of response to subunit inactivated influenza vaccine. One entry per CDR3 protein, called by TCRdb with MiXCR from the RT-PCR reads. The sample records roughly 500,000 distinct CDR3 sequences, 25% being singletons. This material consisted of CD4+ T cells sorted from PBMCs, taken around 5 days after vaccination. These receptors all stem from a man aged 50 to 59 who received an inactivated influenza vaccine. Each CDR3 is given with its conserved first and last residue. A D gene is named only where the DNA matches it firmly. Not all rows give a size; the values are once, few, many and, for expanded clones, a class.

cdr3_nt: TGTGCCAGCAGCTTAGTAAAGGGGAGTAAAGAGACCCAGTACTTC
cdr3_aa: CASSLVKGSKETQYF
j_call: TRBJ2-5
clone_size: few
d_call: .
v_call: TRBV7-2

cdr3_nt: TGTGCCAGCAGCTTTGGGCAGGGGGTGAATGAAAAACTGTTTTTT
cdr3_aa: CASSFGQGVNEKLFF
j_call: TRBJ1-4
clone_size: many
d_call: TRBD1
v_call: TRBV7-9

cdr3_nt: TGTGCCAGCAGGATCCAGGTCTCCCACGGGGAGCTGTTTTTT
cdr3_aa: CASRIQVSHGELFF
j_call: TRBJ2-2
clone_size: .
d_call: .
v_call: TRBV12-3/TRBV12-4

cdr3_nt: TGTGCCAGTAAGCGACAGGGGCTACTAGCGGGCACAGATACGCAGTATTTT
cdr3_aa: CASKRQGLLAGTDTQYF
j_call: TRBJ2-3
clone_size: few
d_call: .
v_call: TRBV19

cdr3_nt: TGTGCCAGCAGCAAGAGTGCAGGGACCATCAATCAGCCCCAGCATTTT
cdr3_aa: CASSKSAGTINQPQHF
j_call: TRBJ1-5
clone_size: few
d_call: .
v_call: TRBV7-8

cdr3_nt: TGCAGCGGTACAGCCGGGACAAGATCCACAGATACGCAGTATTTT
cdr3_aa: CSGTAGTRSTDTQYF
j_call: TRBJ2-3
clone_size: .
d_call: .
v_call: TRBV29-1

cdr3_nt: TGTGCCAGCAGCCTGGACAGGTCGGGGACTAGCGGGGCAGATACGCAGTATTTT
cdr3_aa: CASSLDRSGTSGADTQYF
j_call: TRBJ2-3
clone_size: few
d_call: TRBD2
v_call: TRBV5-6

cdr3_nt: TGTGCCAGCAGCCAGCGACAGTTCGGCTCCTACGAGCAGTACTTC
cdr3_aa: CASSQRQFGSYEQYF
j_call: TRBJ2-7
clone_size: .
d_call: .
v_call: TRBV7-2

cdr3_nt: TGTGCCAGCAGTTTTGGGGGGTCAGGAGGAGATACGCAGTATTTT
cdr3_aa: CASSFGGSGGDTQYF
j_call: TRBJ2-3
clone_size: many
d_call: .
v_call: TRBV12-3/TRBV12-4

cdr3_nt: TGTGCCAGCAGTTGGGGGGCGCGAGAGCCCCAGCATTTT
cdr3_aa: CASSWGAREPQHF
j_call: TRBJ1-5
clone_size: few
d_call: .
v_call: TRBV12-3/TRBV12-4